A single sample is the source of the 21 T cell receptor beta chains below, sequenced in a study of cytomegalovirus exposure and HLA in healthy donors (dated by TCRdb to about 2017). Library preparation was by the immunoSEQ multiplex PCR assay. A mixture of 60 forward primers for TCR Vbeta segments and 13 reverse primers for TCR Jbeta segments was used in the multiplex PCR. As stored in TCRdb, this immuneACCESS dataset retains in-frame rearrangements with V and J assigned. A fraction of the clones does not appear; measured against another copy, unresolved V genes explain less than half of the discrepancy, and the remainder lacks a known reason. The sample table contains fewer than 150,000 clones; only one count was recorded for over 75% of them. Roughly 2% of the sample comes from the top ten. The sample taken for sequencing was PBMCs. The receptor source for this set is a man aged 30-40 years in good health and CMV-seronegative.

The chain joins TRBV21-1 to TRBJ1-5. TRBV21-1 is a recognized pseudogene. The CDR3 runs to 16 residues. The CDR3 DNA reads TGTGCCAGCAGCAAAGATAGTCGCGGACTCAATCAGCCCCAGCATTTT. It codes for CASSKDSRGLNQPQHF.

J is TRBJ1-1 and V is TRBV5-1; D gene uncertain. The CDR3 extends over 14 amino acids. The V gene's germline CDR1 is SGHRS and CDR2 YFSETQ. V gave up 2 bases and J gave up 0 bases, with 8 bases separating them. CDR3 in amino acids: CASSFGPVNTEAFF. CDR3 coding DNA: TGCGCCAGCAGCTTCGGTCCGGTGAACACTGAAGCTTTCTTT.

The chain joins TRBV5-1 to TRBJ1-6; 10 nucleotides match TRBD1. J gave up 2 bases and V 4 bases, and 6 bases lay outside the gene matches. The CDR3 contains 17 residues. Germline assignment: CDR1 SGHRS and CDR2 YFSETQ. The CDR3 DNA reads TGCGCCAGCAGCGCGACAGGGGGCGCGACCTATAATTCACCCCTCCACTTT. Its translation: CASSATGGATYNSPLHF.

The table lists this clone with a count of one. The rearrangement joins TRBV2 to TRBJ1-5, with D unclear. Germline CDR1 and CDR2: SNHLY and FYNNEI. With 7 bases removed from V and 0 bases from J, the gap between germline ends came to 10 bases. The CDR3 has 14 amino acids. The CDR3 loop reads CASKPTGSNQPQHF. The CDR3 region has the DNA TGTGCCAGCAAACCGACGGGTAGCAATCAGCCCCAGCATTTT.

The gene calls are TRBV2 and TRBJ2-7, with 7 bases fitting TRBD1. Trimming took 10 bases from V and 0 from J; bases not matched to a gene: 12. The CDR3 spans 15 residues. Germline CDR1 reads SNHLY; CDR2 reads FYNNEI. The CDR3 DNA sequence: TGTGCCACCTTAACTCGGGACAGCAACTCCTACGAGCAGTACTTC. Encoded protein: CATLTRDSNSYEQYF.

The table lists this clone with a few counts. Other DNA sequences in the same sample also yield this CDR3. This chain connects TRBV6-5 to TRBJ2-7; perhaps TRBD1 as D (6 bases). The V end was cut by 0 bases, the J end by 1 base, with 7 bases between. CDR3 length equals 14 residues. Germline lookup yields CDR1 MNHEY and CDR2 SVGAGI. The CDR3 reads CASSYSGGSYEQYF. The CDR3 DNA sequence: TGTGCCAGCAGTTACTCAGGGGGTTCCTACGAGCAGTACTTC.

The rearrangement joins TRBV28 to TRBJ2-5, with a tentative D call TRBD2 (5 bases). The end of the DNA aligns better with TRBJ2-7, so the J call may be wrong. Germline V gene sequence: CDR1 MDHEN, CDR2 SYDVKM. The CDR3 is made up of 14 amino acids. CDR3 residues: CASTLRSGNYEQYF. The CDR3 DNA sequence: TGTGCCAGCACCCTGAGGTCGGGAAACTACGAGCAGTACTTC.

The V call is TRBV10-3, the J call TRBJ1-4; D is ambiguous. V was trimmed by 2 bases and J by 3 bases, leaving 13 bases between them. The CDR3 loop spans 16 amino acids. Germline CDR1 is ENHRY and CDR2 is SYGVKD. The CDR3 spells CAISEEEEGSNEKLFF. The CDR3 DNA reads TGTGCCATCAGTGAGGAGGAAGAGGGCTCTAATGAAAAACTGTTTTTT.

The rearrangement joins TRBV2 to TRBJ2-1, with TRBD2 matching over 9 bases. The CDR3 runs to 16 residues. After removal of 4 bases from V and 2 bases from J, the junction contained 6 bases not matched to a gene. CDR1 SNHLY and CDR2 FYNNEI come from the germline V gene. CDR3 loop: CASSGRAGGTYNEQFF. CDR3 bases: TGTGCCAGCAGTGGACGGGCGGGGGGGACCTACAATGAGCAGTTCTTC.

The chain recombines TRBV2 with TRBJ2-1; 11 nucleotides match TRBD2. The V gene end was trimmed by 5 bases and the J gene end by 5 bases; junction bases not matched to a gene: 2. The length of the CDR3 is 14 residues. CDR1 SNHLY and CDR2 FYNNEI come from the germline V gene. The chain's CDR3 is CASSRLAGNNEQFF. The CDR3 DNA is TGTGCCAGCAGTAGACTAGCGGGGAACAATGAGCAGTTCTTC.

This clone was counted only a few times. This chain connects TRBV7-9 to TRBJ2-5; TRBD1 agrees at 8 bases. This CDR3 comprises 16 residues. V lost 2 bases and J lost 5; bases outside the gene matches: 10. Germline-derived CDR1 and CDR2 are SEHNR and FQNEAQ (reference sequence). Written as DNA, the CDR3 is TGTGCCAGCAGCTTATATGGGGCAGGGGGCATTGAGACCCAGTACTTC. It yields the protein CASSLYGAGGIETQYF.

The chain combines TRBV15 with TRBJ1-4; D call uncertain. The CDR3 has 15 amino acids. Germline V gene sequence: CDR1 LNHNV, CDR2 YYDKDF (reference sequence). The V and J ends lost 1 base and 7 bases respectively, with 13 bases between them. The CDR3 protein is CATSRADGRGEKLFF. The CDR3 bases are TGTGCCACCAGCAGAGCAGACGGGCGGGGTGAAAAACTGTTTTTT. Using reference TRBV15 and TRBJ1-4 for the parts outside the CDR3, the full variable domain is DAMVIQNPRYQVTQFGKPVTLSCSQTLNHNVMYWYQQKSSQAPKLLFHYYDKDFNNEADTPDNFQSRRPNTSFCFLDIRSPGLGDTAMYLCATSRADGRGEKLFFGSGTQLSVL.

The gene calls are TRBV6-1 and TRBJ1-5, with 9 bases identical to TRBD1. The CDR3 contains 19 residues. V trimming: 4 bases; J trimming: 1 base; junction bases outside the gene matches: 14. CDR1 and CDR2 from the germline V gene are MNHNS and SASEGT. This chain's CDR3 is CASSGQQGALFRSNQPQHF. The CDR3 DNA reads as TGTGCCAGCAGTGGACAACAGGGGGCGCTTTTCAGAAGCAATCAGCCCCAGCATTTT.

The J gene is TRBJ2-1, the V gene TRBV10-3, with 13 positions matching TRBD2. With 11 bases clipped from V and 7 bases from J, the junction kept 8 bases outside the gene matches. CDR3 length: 14 amino acids. Per the germline V gene, CDR1 is ENHRY and CDR2 is SYGVKD. The CDR3 region has the DNA TGTGCCGCAACCCGGACTAGCGGGAGAAATGAGCAGTTCTTC. It translates to CAATRTSGRNEQFF.

The V call is TRBV19, the J call TRBJ2-7; a possible D gene is TRBD1 (6 bases). CDR1 and CDR2 from the germline V gene are LNHDA and SQIVND (reference sequence). CDR3 length equals 14 residues. With 3 bases removed from V and 5 bases from J, the gap between germline ends came to 14 bases. The CDR3 loop is CASSIQGSSDEQYF. CDR3 in DNA: TGTGCCAGTAGTATTCAGGGGTCGTCTGACGAGCAGTACTTC.

This clone is a singleton in its sample. This chain joins TRBV5-1 and TRBJ2-1; 7 bases align to TRBD1. The CDR3 totals 14 residues. Germline values: CDR1 SGHRS, CDR2 YFSETQ. Germline trimming cut 2 bases from V and 4 bases from J; bases unmatched to any gene: 3. CDR3 sequence (DNA): TGCGCCAGCAGCTTATGGGACAGTTACAATGAGCAGTTCTTC. Translated, it gives CASSLWDSYNEQFF.

This clone was detected a few times. The V gene is TRBV6-5, the J gene TRBJ2-1, with 9 bases that match TRBD1. Trimming cost V 6 bases and J 2 bases; bases outside gene matches: 5. This CDR3 has 15 residues. CDR1 and CDR2 from the germline V gene are MNHEY and SVGAGI. For the CDR3, the DNA is TGTGCCAGCAGAATAACAGGGGGCCCCTACAATGAGCAGTTCTTC. Protein sequence: CASRITGGPYNEQFF.

The V call is TRBV27, the J call TRBJ2-7; a weak D match, TRBD2 (6 bases). The CDR3 runs to 14 residues. Germline-derived CDR1 and CDR2 are MNHEY and SMNVEV (reference sequence). Trimming stripped 2 bases from V and 2 bases from J, with 10 bases between. The chain's CDR3 is CASSLVGGTYEQYF. DNA for the CDR3: TGTGCCAGCAGTTTAGTCGGGGGAACCTACGAGCAGTACTTC.

V usage is TRBV27 and J usage is TRBJ2-7; the D is unclear. Germline-derived CDR1 and CDR2 are MNHEY and SMNVEV (reference sequence). V shed 3 bases and J shed 0 bases, with 6 bases lying between them. The CDR3 extends over 13 amino acids. The CDR3 DNA sequence: TGTGCCAGCAGTTTGCCGGGCTCCTACGAGCAGTACTTC. Amino acids: CASSLPGSYEQYF.

CDR3 nucleotides: TGTGCCAGCACACCTAGGGGGACAGGGGGCGTAAAACTGTTTTTT. Its protein is CASTPRGTGGVKLFF. The chain joins TRBV28 to TRBJ1-4, with 12 bases fitting TRBD1. CDR1 is MDHEN and CDR2 is SYDVKM in the germline V gene. The trim removed 7 bases at V and 10 bases at J, leaving 10 bases unmatched. CDR3 length: 15 amino acids.

Ten or more counts support this clone. The chain carries TRBV28 and TRBJ2-4; TRBD2 matches 10 bases. Per the germline V gene, CDR1 is MDHEN and CDR2 is SYDVKM. The CDR3 has 15 amino acids. Losses at the gene ends were 3 bases for V and 2 bases for J; bases not matched to a gene: 1. As DNA, the CDR3 is TGTGCCAGCAGTTTTACTAGCGGGACCAAAAACATTCAGTACTTC. Translating it yields CASSFTSGTKNIQYF.